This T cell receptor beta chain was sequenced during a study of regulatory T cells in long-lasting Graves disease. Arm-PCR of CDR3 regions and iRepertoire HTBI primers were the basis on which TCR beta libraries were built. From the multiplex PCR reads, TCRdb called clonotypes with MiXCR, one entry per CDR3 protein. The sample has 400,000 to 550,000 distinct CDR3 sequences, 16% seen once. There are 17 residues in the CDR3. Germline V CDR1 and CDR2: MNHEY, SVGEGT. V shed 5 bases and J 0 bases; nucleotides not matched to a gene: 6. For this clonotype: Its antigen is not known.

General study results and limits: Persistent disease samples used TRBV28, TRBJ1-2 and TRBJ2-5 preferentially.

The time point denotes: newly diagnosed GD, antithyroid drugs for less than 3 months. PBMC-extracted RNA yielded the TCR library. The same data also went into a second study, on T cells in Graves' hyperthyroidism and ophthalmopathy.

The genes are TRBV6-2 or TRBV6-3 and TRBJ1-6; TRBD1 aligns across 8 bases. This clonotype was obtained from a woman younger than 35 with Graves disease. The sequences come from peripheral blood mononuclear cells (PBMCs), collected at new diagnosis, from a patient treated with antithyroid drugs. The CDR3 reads CASSIGQGSSYNSPLHF. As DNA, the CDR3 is TGTGCCAGCAGTATAGGACAGGGAAGCTCCTATAATTCACCCCTCCACTTT.